One sample yielded the 2 T cell receptor beta chains listed below, sequenced in a study of T cell responses to AZD1222 COVID-19 vaccine. Generated by immunoSEQ multiplex PCR, the TCRdb table keeps only in-frame clones and is missing some. The sample includes about 130,000 clones, more than 75% of them seen just once. The sequences come from peripheral blood, collected on day 0 of AZD1222 vaccination. All receptors derive from an adult in good health.

This rearrangement joins TRBV5-1 to TRBJ2-1; 15 bases map to TRBD2. V was pared by 4 bases and J by 10 bases, with 27 bases of the junction left unmatched. Germline-derived CDR1 and CDR2 are SGHRS and YFSETQ. The CDR3 totals 22 residues. CDR3 DNA sequence: TGCGCCAGCAGCCCCGGGACTAGCGGGAGGACACGCCTTGAAGGGGGGGGTAGAGAGCAGTTCTTC. Its protein product is CASSPGTSGRTRLEGGGREQFF.

In nucleotides, the CDR3 is TGTGCCAGCAGCCGCTGGACAGGTTTTAATGAAAAACTGTTTTTT. This gives the protein CASSRWTGFNEKLFF. This chain uses TRBV14 with TRBJ1-4; 7 bases fit TRBD1. J lost 4 bases, V lost 4 bases, and 6 bases had no gene match. Germline V lookup: CDR1 SGHDN, CDR2 FVKESK. The CDR3 covers 15 residues. Combining the CDR3 with reference TRBV14 and TRBJ1-4 gives the whole variable domain EAGVTQFPSHSVIEKGQTVTLRCDPISGHDNLYWYRRVMGKEIKFLLHFVKESKQDESGMPNNRFLAERTGGTYSTLKVQPAELEDSGVYFCASSRWTGFNEKLFFGSGTQLSVL.